The 32 T cell receptor beta chains given below trace back to one sample, sequenced in a study of identical twins. TCRdb reprocessed the 5' RACE reads with MiXCR, giving one entry per CDR3 protein. Of 270,000 or so distinct CDR3 sequences listed, approximately 8.6% are singletons. These data were also filed under a second study, of yellow fever vaccine responses in identical twins.

Sequenced sample: CD8+ T cells sorted from blood. The receptors were gathered from a woman aged 18 to 35 in good health.

Only a few counts were recorded for this clonotype. One end of the junction does not line up with germline, which may come from a read error. J is TRBJ2-5 and V is TRBV10-1; 13 nucleotides agree with TRBD2. Looked up from germline, CDR1 is WNHNN and CDR2 is SYGVQD (reference sequence). The CDR3 totals 15 residues. CDR3 residues: CARGTTSGRPQPQGF. DNA for the CDR3: TGCGCCAGGGGAACGACTAGCGGGAGGCCACAGCCCCAGGGCTTC.

This clonotype was detected a few times. This chain links TRBV20-1 with TRBJ1-4; 9 bases agree with TRBD1. Trimming removed 6 bases from V and 0 bases from J; junction bases left unmatched: 14. Looked up from germline, CDR1 is DFQATT and CDR2 is SNEGSKA (reference sequence). This CDR3 spans 18 amino acids. CDR3 DNA sequence: TGCAGTGCGATACCGGGACAGGGTAGGGGAGCAACTAATGAAAAACTGTTTTTT. Translated, it gives CSAIPGQGRGATNEKLFF.

This sequence joins TRBV20-1 and TRBJ2-7; TRBD2 matches at 11 bases. There are 18 residues in the CDR3. CDR1 is DFQATT and CDR2 is SNEGSKA in the germline V gene (reference sequence). V was clipped by 0 bases and J by 0 bases; unmatched bases: 10. The CDR3 is CSARDLVSGGAFSYEQYF. For the CDR3, the DNA is TGCAGTGCTAGAGATCTTGTTAGCGGGGGGGCGTTCTCCTACGAGCAGTACTTC.

The chain combines TRBV19 with TRBJ2-7; no clear D gene. CDR1 is LNHDA and CDR2 is SQIVND in the germline V gene (reference sequence). CDR3 length equals 13 residues. V lost 2 bases to trimming and J lost 5 bases, with 10 bases between them. CDR3 region: CASSITAADEQYF. The CDR3 DNA reads TGTGCCAGTAGTATAACGGCAGCCGACGAGCAGTACTTC.

The V and J genes are TRBV3-1 and TRBJ2-4; TRBD1 might be the D (5 bases). The germline CDR1 and CDR2 sequences are LGHDT and YNNKEL (reference sequence). The CDR3 is made up of 18 amino acids. V was trimmed by 3 bases and J by 2 bases, leaving 20 bases between them. As DNA, the CDR3 is TGTGCCAGCAGCCAGGCTTCGACAGACCTAGTAACCAAAAACATTCAGTACTTC. Translation: CASSQASTDLVTKNIQYF.

The chain uses TRBV7-9 and TRBJ2-7, with D perhaps TRBD1 (5 bases). The CDR3 contains 17 residues. V was cut by 3 bases and J by 0 bases, with 18 bases left in between. In germline, CDR1 is SEHNR, CDR2 FQNEAQ (reference sequence). CDR3: CASSLGPEDTYSYEQYF. DNA of the CDR3: TGTGCCAGCAGCTTGGGCCCCGAGGACACCTACTCCTACGAGCAGTACTTC.

The chain links TRBV2 to TRBJ1-1, with TRBD1 matching over 9 bases. The CDR3 consists of 15 residues. V was clipped by 6 bases and J by 3 bases; unmatched bases: 8. The germline V gene has CDR1 SNHLY and CDR2 FYNNEI. The CDR3 DNA is TGTGCCAGCAGCTCATATGACAGGGGGGACACTGAAGCTTTCTTT. Translating gives CASSSYDRGDTEAFF.

This clonotype was counted many times. V usage is TRBV12-3 or TRBV12-4 and J usage is TRBJ2-1; 9 bases line up with TRBD2. V shed 3 bases and J 6 bases; nucleotides not matched to a gene: 6. CDR3 size: 15 residues. The CDR3, as DNA: TGTGCCAGCAGTTTGGCGAGCGGGAGGACCAATGAGCAGTTCTTC. Amino acids: CASSLASGRTNEQFF.

This clonotype was detected ten times or more. J is TRBJ2-2 and V is TRBV24-1; D not certain. This CDR3 comprises 12 residues. V was cut by 8 bases and J by 6 bases, with 9 bases left in between. The germline CDR1 and CDR2 sequences are KGHDR and SFDVKD. The CDR3 DNA is TGTGCCACCACCGGATTATCCGGGGAGCTGTTTTTT. Translated, it gives CATTGLSGELFF.

This clonotype has a handful of counts. The chain joins TRBV5-5 to TRBJ2-7; unclear D gene. V dropped 4 bases and J dropped 2 bases, with 19 bases sitting between them. The CDR3 is 16 residues long. The germline V gene has CDR1 SGHKS and CDR2 YYEKEE (reference sequence). CDR3 DNA: TGTGCCAGCAGCCCGGTTCTCTCGGCTGCGACCTACGAGCAGTACTTC. It yields the protein CASSPVLSAATYEQYF. Filled out from reference TRBV5-5 and TRBJ2-7, the complete variable domain reads DAGVTQSPTHLIKTRGQQVTLRCSPISGHKSVSWYQQVLGQGPQFIFQYYEKEERGRGNFPDRFSARQFPNYSSELNVNALLLGDSALYLCASSPVLSAATYEQYFGPGTRLTVT.

This clonotype has a count of ten or more. J is TRBJ2-5 and V is TRBV2; TRBD2 might be the D (6 bases). The CDR3 runs 13 residues. The ends were cut back, 9 bases at V and 4 bases at J, with 15 bases in the middle. CDR1 is SNHLY, CDR2 FYNNEI, per germline. The CDR3 region is CARDSDYGETQYF. In nucleotides, the CDR3 is TGTGCCAGGGATTCGGACTATGGAGAGACCCAGTACTTC. Together with reference TRBV2 and TRBJ2-5, the CDR3 gives the full variable domain: EPEVTQTPSHQVTQMGQEVILRCVPISNHLYFYWYRQILGQKVEFLVSFYNNEISEKSEIFDDQFSVERPDGSNFTLKIRSTKLEDSAMYFCARDSDYGETQYFGPGTRLLVL.

Only a few counts were recorded for this clonotype. The chain links TRBV11-1 to TRBJ1-2, with D possibly TRBD1 on 6 matching bases. V was pared by 5 bases and J by 1 base, with 11 bases between. Germline CDR1 is SGHAT and CDR2 is FQDESV (reference sequence). The CDR3 is 14 amino acids. In nucleotides, the CDR3 is TGTGCCAGCAGCCGATCAGGGGATAACTATGGCTACACCTTC. Protein sequence: CASSRSGDNYGYTF.

CDR3 nucleotides: TGTGCCAGCAGTGAAGCGCCCGTAGGGGCAGACTATAGGGGCACAGATACGCAGTATTTT. Translation: CASSEAPVGADYRGTDTQYF. The V and J genes are TRBV2 and TRBJ2-3; D may correspond to TRBD1 or TRBD2 (5 bases each). V was trimmed by 0 bases and J by 1 base, leaving 23 bases between them. The CDR3 covers 20 residues. Germline loops: CDR1 SNHLY, CDR2 FYNNEI.

This clonotype was seen a handful of times. V gene TRBV5-6 combines with J gene TRBJ2-1; D unresolved. V lost 4 bases, J lost 9 bases, and 11 bases lay in between. Germline CDR1 SGHDT, CDR2 YYEEEE. The CDR3 length is 12 residues. The DNA for the CDR3 is TGTGCCAGCAGCACGCTCTGGGTTGAGCAGTTCTTC. Protein: CASSTLWVEQFF.

This clonotype occurred a few times. The V and J genes are TRBV27 and TRBJ2-7; D may be TRBD1 or TRBD2 (5 bases each). The CDR3 loop spans 13 amino acids. Germline values: CDR1 MNHEY, CDR2 SMNVEV (reference sequence). With 3 bases removed from V and 5 bases from J, the gap between germline ends came to 11 bases. CDR3 loop: CASSFSRDHEQYF. The CDR3 nucleotides are TGTGCCAGCAGTTTCTCCCGGGACCACGAGCAGTACTTC.

This clonotype was seen repeatedly, ten times or more. V is TRBV6-4 and J is TRBJ2-1, with D possibly TRBD1 on 6 matching bases. Deletions cut 4 bases from V and 5 bases from J, with 9 bases between. The CDR3 is made up of 13 amino acids. In germline, CDR1 is MRHNA, CDR2 SNTAGT. CDR3 sequence: CASSGQVNNEQFF. The CDR3 DNA reads as TGTGCCAGCAGTGGACAGGTCAACAATGAGCAGTTCTTC.

Only a few counts were recorded for this clonotype. This chain joins TRBV7-9 and TRBJ2-1, with D perhaps TRBD1 or TRBD2 (7 bases each). This CDR3 has 17 residues. Trimming left V 5 bases short and J 0 bases short, with 17 bases between. Germline values: CDR1 SEHNR, CDR2 FQNEAQ (reference sequence). The CDR3 protein is CASSPGGDPDSYNEQFF. CDR3 nucleotides: TGTGCCAGCAGCCCAGGGGGGGACCCAGACTCCTACAATGAGCAGTTCTTC.

This clonotype came up a few times. The chain joins TRBV29-1 to TRBJ2-7; D is uncertain. This CDR3 is 11 amino acids long. The V gene's germline CDR1 is SQVTM and CDR2 ANQGSEA. V was pared by 7 bases and J by 2 bases, with 9 bases between. The CDR3 sequence is CSAIGAYEQYF. In DNA, the CDR3 is TGCAGCGCTATTGGCGCCTACGAGCAGTACTTC.

This clonotype was seen repeatedly, ten times or more. The rearrangement uses TRBV28 and TRBJ2-1; D not certain. Germline lookup yields CDR1 MDHEN and CDR2 SYDVKM. V was shortened by 1 base and J by 5 bases, with 12 bases between the two germline ends. This CDR3 has 15 amino acids. CDR3 sequence (DNA): TGTGCCAGCAGTTTATATATACGAAGGAACAATGAGCAGTTCTTC. This sequence encodes CASSLYIRRNNEQFF.

This clonotype was seen a handful of times. The chain carries TRBV5-5 and TRBJ1-1; D is possibly TRBD1 (5 bases). The V and J ends lost 3 bases and 0 bases respectively, with 21 bases between them. The CDR3 has 18 residues. Germline V gene lookup returns CDR1 SGHKS and CDR2 YYEKEE (reference sequence). This chain's CDR3 is CASSSPRDSPELNTEAFF. CDR3 sequence (DNA): TGTGCCAGCAGCTCGCCCCGAGACAGCCCGGAACTGAACACTGAAGCTTTCTTT.

V gene TRBV15 combines with J gene TRBJ2-6, with D maybe TRBD1 (6 bases). Germline V gene sequence: CDR1 LNHNV, CDR2 YYDKDF (reference sequence). The CDR3 consists of 16 residues. V shed 3 bases and J shed 0 bases, with 9 bases lying between them. The CDR3 region has the DNA TGTGCCACCAGCAGGGAGGACAGCTCTGGGGCCAACGTCCTGACTTTC. Translating it yields CATSREDSSGANVLTF. The complete variable domain, with remaining parts taken from reference TRBV15 and TRBJ2-6, reads DAMVIQNPRYQVTQFGKPVTLSCSQTLNHNVMYWYQQKSSQAPKLLFHYYDKDFNNEADTPDNFQSRRPNTSFCFLDIRSPGLGDTAMYLCATSREDSSGANVLTFGAGSRLTVL.

This clonotype was seen a few times. The chain joins TRBV12-3 or TRBV12-4 to TRBJ2-7, with D possibly TRBD1 on 6 matching bases. V was pared by 9 bases and J by 0 bases, with 9 bases between. The CDR3 length is 12 residues. CDR3 residues: CASVDSSYEQYF. The CDR3 region has the DNA TGTGCCAGTGTGGACAGCTCCTACGAGCAGTACTTC.

There are a few counts of this clonotype. The genes are TRBV20-1 and TRBJ2-5, with 9 bases lining up with TRBD2. The CDR3 totals 18 residues. Germline V gene sequence: CDR1 DFQATT, CDR2 SNEGSKA (reference sequence). V was pared by 0 bases and J by 4 bases, with 15 bases of the junction left unmatched. The CDR3 region has the DNA TGCAGTGCTAGAGATCTCGGACGGGGTAGCGGGAGCGGAGAGACCCAGTACTTC. Amino acid sequence: CSARDLGRGSGSGETQYF.

This clonotype was recorded a few times. The V call is TRBV9, the J call TRBJ2-1, with TRBD2 matching over 13 bases. The CDR3 consists of 15 residues. The ends lost 3 bases at V and 8 bases at J; junction bases unmatched: 5. In germline, CDR1 is SGDLS, CDR2 YYNGEE. CDR3 region: CASSAGLAGVDEQFF. CDR3 sequence (DNA): TGTGCCAGCAGCGCCGGACTAGCGGGGGTTGATGAGCAGTTCTTC.

This clonotype occurred a few times. The rearrangement joins TRBV11-2 to TRBJ2-1; TRBD1 might be the D (5 bases). The germline CDR1 and CDR2 sequences are SGHAT and FQNNGV. The CDR3 is 13 residues long. The V gene lost 8 bases and the J gene lost 9 bases, with 17 bases spanning the gap. The CDR3 reads CASSVVRAAEQFF. DNA of the CDR3: TGTGCCAGCTCCGTTGTCAGGGCGGCTGAGCAGTTCTTC. Complete variable domain (other parts from reference TRBV11-2 and TRBJ2-1): EAGVAQSPRYKIIEKRQSVAFWCNPISGHATLYWYQQILGQGPKLLIQFQNNGVVDDSQLPKDRFSAERLKGVDSTLKIQPAKLEDSAVYLCASSVVRAAEQFFGPGTRLTVL.

The chain combines TRBV2 with TRBJ2-2, with TRBD1 as a possible D gene (5 bases). The V gene's germline CDR1 is SNHLY and CDR2 FYNNEI. Trimming cost V 5 bases and J 3 bases, with 13 bases left between them. CDR3 length: 15 residues. Written as DNA, the CDR3 is TGTGCCAGCAGTACGACAGTGATGGACACCGGGGAGCTGTTTTTT. This codes for CASSTTVMDTGELFF.

This clonotype occurred many times. The chain employs TRBV6-5 and TRBJ2-7, with 8 bases lining up with TRBD1. The trim removed 4 bases at V and 5 bases at J, leaving 10 bases unmatched. The germline V gene encodes CDR1 MNHEY and CDR2 SVGAGI. The CDR3 has 15 amino acids. The CDR3 nucleotides are TGTGCCAGCAGTTTTTCCCCCCAGGGGGCGGACGAGCAGTACTTC. This translates into CASSFSPQGADEQYF.

This clonotype occurred many times. The genes are TRBV12-3 or TRBV12-4 and TRBJ1-2, with a weak D call TRBD1 (6 bases). The CDR3 covers 15 residues. Trimming cost V 3 bases and J 8 bases, with 19 bases left between them. In nucleotides, the CDR3 is TGTGCCAGCAGTTTGCTCATGACAGGCGGAGACGGCTACACCTTC. Encoded protein: CASSLLMTGGDGYTF.

This clonotype was detected ten times or more. J is TRBJ2-2 and V is TRBV24-1; TRBD2 is a possible D gene (5 bases). Trimming took 0 bases from V and 4 from J, leaving 5 bases between them. The CDR3 is 14 amino acids. The V gene's germline CDR1 is KGHDR and CDR2 SFDVKD. In DNA form, the CDR3 reads TGTGCCACCAGTGATTTGGAGGGCACCGGGGAGCTGTTTTTT. Translation gives CATSDLEGTGELFF.

This clonotype was counted only a few times. The V call is TRBV5-1, the J call TRBJ2-7; D is perhaps TRBD2 (6 bases). CDR3 length: 14 amino acids. V was clipped by 1 base and J by 4 bases, with 12 bases between them. The germline V gene encodes CDR1 SGHRS and CDR2 YFSETQ. The CDR3: CASSLPAGRYEQYF. The CDR3 coding sequence is TGCGCCAGCAGCTTGCCGGCAGGGAGGTACGAGCAGTACTTC. The complete variable domain, with remaining parts taken from reference TRBV5-1 and TRBJ2-7, reads KAGVTQTPRYLIKTRGQQVTLSCSPISGHRSVSWYQQTPGQGLQFLFEYFSETQRNKGNFPGRFSGRQFSNSRSEMNVSTLELGDSALYLCASSLPAGRYEQYFGPGTRLTVT.

This clonotype was picked up a small number of times. The chain carries TRBV29-1 and TRBJ2-7; tentative D call: TRBD1 (5 bases). The germline V and J ends were trimmed by 1 base and 5 bases, with 12 bases remaining between them. Per the germline V gene, CDR1 is SQVTM and CDR2 is ANQGSEA. The CDR3 runs 13 residues. This CDR3 is CSVEVTGLHEQYF. DNA of the CDR3: TGCAGCGTTGAAGTCACAGGTCTTCACGAGCAGTACTTC.

In this sample, this clonotype turned up many times. The J gene is TRBJ1-1, the V gene TRBV29-1; no clear D. Trimming stripped 4 bases from V and 1 base from J, with 10 bases between. Germline values: CDR1 SQVTM, CDR2 ANQGSEA. The CDR3 runs 13 residues. The DNA for the CDR3 is TGCAGCGTTGGCGAGGGAACGAACACTGAAGCTTTCTTT. This gives the protein CSVGEGTNTEAFF.